This entry is about one TCR beta chain. The sample comes from a study of blood T cell repertoires in COVID-19. Study in general: Nucleic acid was either cDNA or gDNA, and it came from T cells, B-cell-depleted T cells, or PBMCs.

Authors' processing steps: From reference gene primer amplification, estimates of nucleated cell counts were derived. Data came from immunoSEQ multiplex PCR; TCRdb stores just in-frame clones and leaves some out. V and J calls and clone size come straight from that table; D and trimming were deduced from the DNA. The table includes over 55,000 clones, about nine tenths detected once. Germline assignment: CDR1 SGHNT and CDR2 YYREEE (reference sequence). The CDR3 totals 13 residues. V was trimmed by 0 bases and J by 6 bases, leaving 9 bases between them. The specimen sequenced was peripheral blood. The chain has TRBV5-4 and TRBJ2-5; TRBD1 is a possible D gene (5 bases). This TCR derives from a man aged 50 to 60 with active COVID-19. CDR3 loop: CASSLEDIKTQYF. CDR3 nucleotide sequence: TGTGCCAGCAGCTTGGAGGACATCAAGACCCAGTACTTC.